Listed here are 28 T cell receptor beta chains from one sample, sequenced in a study of T cell responses to AZD1222 COVID-19 vaccine (dated by TCRdb to the early 2020s). Library generation was performed with the immunoSEQ multiplex PCR assay. TCRdb took this table from immuneACCESS and kept in-frame rearrangements with V and J called. Such tables lack part of the clones; where checked against another copy, unresolved V genes explain under half of the gap, and the rest is unexplained. In this sample the table shows some 120,000 clones, just under 95% of which occur a single time. Together, the top ten hold about 3% of the sample. The sample's time point, from its label and the paper: baseline before first vaccination. The input for sequencing was peripheral blood, taken on day 0 of AZD1222 vaccination. These receptors were collected from an adult in good health.

This chain links TRBV28 with TRBJ2-7; the D is unclear. V lost 4 bases, J lost 2 bases, and 9 bases lay in between. Germline loops: CDR1 MDHEN, CDR2 SYDVKM. This CDR3 has 13 amino acids. The CDR3 protein is CASSWVETYEQYF. CDR3 bases: TGTGCCAGCAGTTGGGTAGAGACCTACGAGCAGTACTTC.

The sample holds one count of this clone. The chain joins TRBV27 to TRBJ2-3; D remains unclear. CDR1 and CDR2 (germline): MNHEY, SMNVEV (reference sequence). V was cut by 6 bases and J by 10 bases, with 11 bases left in between. This CDR3 contains 11 residues. The CDR3 here is CASSFRKSQYF. CDR3 sequence (DNA): TGTGCCAGCAGCTTTCGTAAGTCGCAGTATTTT.

V usage is TRBV5-1 and J usage is TRBJ1-1, with D unresolved. This CDR3 comprises 12 residues. Germline V gene sequence: CDR1 SGHRS, CDR2 YFSETQ. V was cut by 5 bases and J by 0 bases, with 5 bases left in between. The CDR3 nucleotides are TGCGCCAGCAGGGGTATGAACACTGAAGCTTTCTTT. Translation gives CASRGMNTEAFF.

The rearrangement joins TRBV6-5 to TRBJ2-5, with 7 bases aligning to TRBD1. The CDR3 has 13 residues. From germline, CDR1 is MNHEY and CDR2 SVGAGI. V was pared by 6 bases and J by 4 bases, with 5 bases of the junction left unmatched. CDR3 amino acids: CASSPDRRETQYF. The DNA for the CDR3 is TGTGCCAGCAGCCCGGACAGGAGAGAGACCCAGTACTTC.

The gene calls are TRBV20-1 and TRBJ2-7; D not certain. The CDR3 totals 11 residues. Per germline, CDR1 DFQATT and CDR2 SNEGSKA (reference sequence). CDR3 protein: CSGSSSYEQYF. The CDR3 coding sequence is TGCAGCGGGTCCAGCTCCTACGAGCAGTACTTC.

The J gene is TRBJ2-2, the V gene TRBV28; no reliable D call. The CDR3 loop spans 13 amino acids. V was pared by 4 bases and J by 0 bases, with 3 bases between. In germline, CDR1 is MDHEN, CDR2 SYDVKM. DNA for the CDR3: TGTGCCAGCAGTTCCACGAACACCGGGGAGCTGTTTTTT. Residues: CASSSTNTGELFF.

The V gene is TRBV7-6, the J gene TRBJ1-3; no firm D call. CDR3 length equals 16 residues. Germline V gene lookup returns CDR1 SGHVS and CDR2 FNYEAQ. Trimming removed 1 base from V and 2 bases from J, with 12 bases in between. Here the CDR3 DNA reads TGTGCCAGCAGCTTAGGACGTAGGAGAGCTGGAAACACCATATATTTT. It codes for CASSLGRRRAGNTIYF.

The chain has TRBV9 and TRBJ1-3; D is unresolved. The germline V and J ends were trimmed by 0 bases and 4 bases, with 14 bases remaining between them. CDR1 is SGDLS and CDR2 is YYNGEE in the germline V gene. The CDR3 contains 16 residues. This CDR3 is CASSVVPGSQGNTIYF. CDR3 in DNA: TGTGCCAGCAGCGTAGTTCCGGGCTCACAGGGAAACACCATATATTTT.

This chain joins TRBV11-3 and TRBJ2-7; 11 bases fit TRBD2. Unmatched junction bases numbered 11, after V lost 0 bases and J lost 4 bases. Germline CDR1 SGHNT, CDR2 YENEEA. The CDR3 covers 18 residues. This chain's CDR3 is CASSLDLAGGHTEYEQYF. The CDR3 coding sequence is TGTGCCAGCAGCTTAGATCTAGCGGGAGGCCATACTGAATACGAGCAGTACTTC.

J is TRBJ2-3 and V is TRBV2; D is unresolved. Germline V gives CDR1 SNHLY, CDR2 FYNNEI. V lost 2 bases to trimming and J lost 2 bases, with 11 bases between them. The CDR3 runs to 15 residues. CDR3 sequence: CASSEFQRATDTQYF. CDR3 nucleotide sequence: TGTGCCAGCAGTGAATTCCAGCGAGCCACAGATACGCAGTATTTT.

The chain combines TRBV7-9 with TRBJ2-7, with D uncertain. This CDR3 spans 13 amino acids. Germline V lookup: CDR1 SEHNR, CDR2 FQNEAQ (reference sequence). Trimming left V 4 bases short and J 4 bases short, with 11 bases between. CDR3 in amino acids: CASSSDGSYEQYF. CDR3 DNA sequence: TGTGCCAGCAGCTCGGACGGATCATACGAGCAGTACTTC.

This rearrangement joins TRBV3-1 (or the pseudogene TRBV3-2) to TRBJ1-1; D remains unclear. Germline values: CDR1 LGHDT, CDR2 YNNKEL (reference sequence). The CDR3 totals 13 residues. Trimming pared 7 bases from V and 1 base from J, leaving 10 bases between. The CDR3 bases are TGTGCCAGCAACTCCGACTCGAACACTGAAGCTTTCTTT. Amino acids: CASNSDSNTEAFF.

The chain recombines TRBV7-9 with TRBJ2-1; a possible D gene is TRBD2 (6 bases). Trimming left V 5 bases short and J 0 bases short, with 11 bases between. Germline V gene sequence: CDR1 SEHNR, CDR2 FQNEAQ (reference sequence). The CDR3 sequence is 15 residues long. CDR3 bases: TGTGCCAGCAGCCAAAGGAGGGCCTCCTACAATGAGCAGTTCTTC. Translated: CASSQRRASYNEQFF.

The chain couples TRBV7-8 to TRBJ1-1; D ambiguous. Germline loops: CDR1 SGHVS, CDR2 FQNEAQ. Trimming removed 5 bases from V and 1 base from J, with 5 bases in between. The CDR3 covers 12 residues. As DNA, the CDR3 is TGTGCCAGCAGCCCTAGGAACACTGAAGCTTTCTTT. Translation gives CASSPRNTEAFF.

The chain recombines TRBV12-5 with TRBJ2-1; TRBD2 agrees at 8 bases. Germline loops: CDR1 LGHNT, CDR2 FRNRAP. The CDR3 is 17 residues long. V lost 1 base, J lost 8 bases, and 13 bases stayed unmatched. Written as DNA, the CDR3 is TGTGCTAGTGGTTTGGGGTTAGCGGGATCCCTCGGTGATGAGCAGTTCTTC. Encoded protein: CASGLGLAGSLGDEQFF.

This clone was seen only once. This chain uses TRBV12-3 or TRBV12-4 with TRBJ1-2; D perhaps matches TRBD1 (5 bases). Trimming stripped 7 bases from V and 4 bases from J, with 10 bases between. The CDR3 is made up of 12 amino acids. The CDR3 spells CASNWGGYGYTF. The CDR3 DNA reads as TGTGCCAGCAACTGGGGGGGCTATGGCTACACCTTC.

The rearrangement links TRBV27 to TRBJ1-5, with D uncertain. The CDR3 has 12 residues. V lost 5 bases and J lost 4, with 6 bases in between. Germline V CDR1 and CDR2: MNHEY, SMNVEV (reference sequence). The CDR3 is CASSARNQPQHF. In DNA, the CDR3 is TGTGCCAGCAGTGCTCGTAATCAGCCCCAGCATTTT.

The V gene is TRBV18, the J gene TRBJ1-3; 9 bases are a match to TRBD1. CDR1 is KGHSH and CDR2 is LQKENI in the germline V gene. The V gene end was trimmed by 3 bases and the J gene end by 3 bases; junction bases not matched to a gene: 0. The CDR3 length is 14 residues. The CDR3 region is CASSPDRGGNTIYF. The DNA of the CDR3 is TGTGCCAGCTCACCGGACAGGGGTGGAAACACCATATATTTT.

The rearrangement uses TRBV12-3 or TRBV12-4 and TRBJ2-2, with 7 nucleotides matching TRBD2. The CDR3 has 13 amino acids. After removal of 5 bases from V and 7 bases from J, the junction contained 4 bases not matched to a gene. The CDR3 sequence is CASSPLAFGELFF. For the CDR3, the DNA is TGTGCCAGCAGTCCACTAGCGTTCGGGGAGCTGTTTTTT.

This clone was seen only once. The chain combines TRBV5-1 with TRBJ2-2; D is perhaps TRBD1 (6 bases). This CDR3 has 15 residues. V lost 5 bases and J 4 bases, leaving 15 bases between the germline ends. The germline V gene has CDR1 SGHRS and CDR2 YFSETQ. CDR3 bases: TGCGCCAGCAGTTTTTATCAGGGGTCCACCGGGGAGCTGTTTTTT. Translated: CASSFYQGSTGELFF.

The chain joins TRBV28 to TRBJ2-7; TRBD2 is a possible D gene (6 bases). The CDR3 is 15 residues long. From germline, CDR1 is MDHEN and CDR2 SYDVKM. The V and J ends lost 5 bases and 4 bases respectively, with 18 bases between them. Here the CDR3 reads CASSPPGGIDYEQYF. CDR3 nucleotides: TGTGCCAGCAGTCCCCCTGGCGGGATTGATTACGAGCAGTACTTC.

This clone occurred once. The chain joins TRBV28 to TRBJ1-1; no definite D call. Per germline, CDR1 MDHEN and CDR2 SYDVKM. This CDR3 is 12 amino acids long. V was clipped by 2 bases and J by 3 bases, with 4 bases between them. CDR3 in amino acids: CASSLKHTEAFF. The CDR3 DNA is TGTGCCAGCAGTTTAAAGCACACTGAAGCTTTCTTT.

The chain combines TRBV3-1 (or the pseudogene TRBV3-2) with TRBJ1-5, with TRBD1 as a possible D gene (5 bases). The germline gives CDR1 LGHDT, CDR2 YNNKEL (reference sequence). The germline V and J ends were trimmed by 0 bases and 5 bases, with 11 bases remaining between them. This CDR3 has 15 residues. The CDR3 here is CASSQDAGPDQPQHF. The DNA of the CDR3 is TGTGCCAGCAGCCAAGATGCAGGGCCCGATCAGCCCCAGCATTTT.

With respect to this clone: An end of the junction differs from the germline gene, which may be a read error. The chain uses TRBV28 and TRBJ1-1, with D tentatively TRBD1 (6 bases). CDR3 length: 17 residues. Germline CDR1 and CDR2: MDHEN and SYDVKM. The CDR3 here is CACRGGGAGGMNTEAFF. In DNA, the CDR3 is TGTGCCTGCAGGGGAGGAGGGGCGGGGGGAATGAACACTGAAGCTTTCTTT. The full variable domain, with the rest looked up from reference TRBV28 and TRBJ1-1, is DVKVTQSSRYLVKRTGEKVFLECVQDMDHENMFWYRQDPGLGLRLIYFSYDVKMKEKGDIPEGYSVSREKKERFSLILESASTNQTSMYLCACRGGGAGGMNTEAFFGQGTRLTVV.

The rearrangement uses TRBV5-1 and TRBJ2-1; 9 bases fit TRBD2. Germline CDR1 and CDR2: SGHRS and YFSETQ. V dropped 4 bases and J dropped 10; count of bases not matched to a gene: 15. CDR3 length: 16 amino acids. CDR3 sequence (DNA): TGCGCCAGCAGCACCTACAAATCTGCGGGAGGGCCCGAGCAGTTCTTC. Protein product: CASSTYKSAGGPEQFF.

The chain is built from TRBV15 and TRBJ1-4; no reliable D call. The V gene's germline CDR1 is LNHNV and CDR2 YYDKDF (reference sequence). The V gene lost 9 bases and the J gene lost 3 bases, with 20 bases spanning the gap. The CDR3 spans 16 residues. CDR3 coding DNA: TGTGCCACGACCAAATGGAGGGCCGCCGCTAATGAAAAACTGTTTTTT. Its translation is CATTKWRAAANEKLFF.

CDR3 in DNA: TGTGCCAGCAGTCCCCCGGGACTAGAGTCCTACAATGAGCAGTTCTTC. Amino acid sequence: CASSPPGLESYNEQFF. This chain uses TRBV2 with TRBJ2-1, with 8 bases lining up with TRBD2. V lost 5 bases and J lost 1; bases outside the gene matches: 7. Germline CDR1 and CDR2: SNHLY and FYNNEI. The CDR3 runs 16 residues. Full variable domain (missing parts from reference TRBV2 and TRBJ2-1): EPEVTQTPSHQVTQMGQEVILRCVPISNHLYFYWYRQILGQKVEFLVSFYNNEISEKSEIFDDQFSVERPDGSNFTLKIRSTKLEDSAMYFCASSPPGLESYNEQFFGPGTRLTVL.

This chain uses TRBV19 with TRBJ1-4; 9 bases are shared with TRBD1. The CDR3 spans 15 residues. Germline CDR1 and CDR2: LNHDA and SQIVND (reference sequence). With V trimmed by 5 bases and J by 8 bases, 9 bases remained unmatched. CDR3: CASSSRQGVDEKLFF. CDR3 nucleotide sequence: TGTGCCAGTAGTTCCCGACAGGGGGTTGACGAAAAACTGTTTTTT.